The sequence of this TCR beta chain was determined in a study of blood T cell repertoires in COVID-19. Under the authors' procedure: The assay estimated nucleated cells by amplifying reference gene primers. Clones were sequenced by immunoSEQ multiplex PCR, and TCRdb holds only the in-frame ones, with some missing. V, J and clone size were drawn from that table, and D and trimming were deduced from the DNA. The data contain approximately 470,000 clones, roughly 85% of them singletons. Input material: peripheral blood. This TCR derives from a human donor in a cohort sampled during active COVID-19.

The CDR3 DNA reads as TGTGCCAGCAGCCCGGCGGGGGGGACTTCTGGAAACACCATATATTTT. Translated, it gives CASSPAGGTSGNTIYF. The chain carries TRBV9 and TRBJ1-3, with D perhaps matching TRBD1 (5 bases). The V end was cut by 4 bases, the J end by 1 base, with 15 bases between. CDR1 is SGDLS, CDR2 YYNGEE, per germline. The CDR3 is 16 residues long.